The clone carrying this TCR beta chain showed up just a few times. This CDR3 region has 11 residues. CDR1 is SQVTM and CDR2 is ANQGSEA in the germline V gene. With 6 bases removed from V and 2 bases from J, the gap between germline ends came to 6 bases. TCRdb reanalysed the 5' RACE reads using MiXCR and keeps one entry per CDR3 protein. The data contain about 36,000 distinct CDR3 sequences, less than 9% of them singletons. This sample stems from a study of spatial heterogeneity in lung cancer. Time point in this sample: sample taken at primary tumor resection. The sequencing here drew on PBMCs, taken at surgery. The J gene is TRBJ2-3, the V gene TRBV29-1; D is undetermined. The origin of this receptor is a female donor with early-stage non-small cell lung cancer. The CDR3 loop is CSVLLTDTQYF. The CDR3 region has the DNA TGCAGCGTCCTTCTCACAGATACGCAGTATTTT.